These 6 T cell receptor beta chains share one sample of origin, sequenced in a study of blood T cell repertoires in COVID-19. Libraries were prepared by immunoSEQ multiplex PCR; TCRdb keeps only in-frame clonotypes and omits some of them. The repertoire includes under 300,000 clones, under 90% of them detected once, and 1.5% to 2% sits in the top ten. Input material: PBMCs or T cells enriched from blood (not recorded which). The receptors originated from a woman aged 55-69 years who had recovered from COVID-19.

The chain links TRBV7-6 to TRBJ1-5, with D perhaps TRBD1 (6 bases). The V gene's germline CDR1 is SGHVS and CDR2 FNYEAQ. V lost 2 bases and J lost 2, with 7 bases in between. The CDR3 spans 14 residues. In DNA, the CDR3 is TGTGCCAGCAGCTTATCAGGGGGCAATCAGCCCCAGCATTTT. Protein product: CASSLSGGNQPQHF.

The J gene is TRBJ2-5, the V gene TRBV5-1, with 11 bases that match TRBD2. V gave up 5 bases and J gave up 5 bases; unmatched junction bases: 14. The CDR3 has 17 residues. Germline V CDR1 and CDR2: SGHRS, YFSETQ. The CDR3 sequence is CASSPAVAGGSGETQYF. CDR3 DNA: TGCGCCAGCAGTCCTGCGGTAGCGGGGGGGTCAGGGGAGACCCAGTACTTC.

This chain links TRBV9 with TRBJ1-3; tentatively, D is TRBD1 (5 bases). CDR3 size: 16 residues. The V end was cut by 3 bases, the J end by 0 bases, with 13 bases between. The germline V gene encodes CDR1 SGDLS and CDR2 YYNGEE. This CDR3 reads CASSADWGVSGNTIYF. For the CDR3, the DNA is TGTGCCAGCAGCGCGGATTGGGGGGTCTCTGGAAACACCATATATTTT.

The rearrangement joins TRBV9 to TRBJ1-5, with 9 positions matching TRBD1. This CDR3 is built from 17 residues. Germline lookup yields CDR1 SGDLS and CDR2 YYNGEE. V lost 0 bases and J lost 2; bases outside the gene matches: 6. CDR3 amino acids: CASSVDRDRECNQPQHF. In nucleotides, the CDR3 is TGTGCCAGCAGCGTAGACCGGGACAGGGAATGCAATCAGCCCCAGCATTTT.

This clone showed up just a few times. The chain is built from TRBV21-1 and TRBJ2-7; no DNA check was done on the table's D call, TRBD2. TRBV21-1 is an annotated pseudogene. This CDR3 is 17 amino acids long. CDR3 residues: CASSKARGHRWSYEQYF. As DNA, the CDR3 is TGTGCCAGCAGCAAAGCGCGAGGGCACCGCTGGAGCTACGAGCAGTACTTC.

The genes are TRBV5-5 and TRBJ2-5; 7 bases match TRBD1. CDR1 and CDR2 (germline): SGHKS, YYEKEE (reference sequence). V dropped 6 bases and J dropped 4; count of bases not matched to a gene: 12. The CDR3 is made up of 15 amino acids. As DNA, the CDR3 is TGTGCCAGCAACCCCGACAGGGTCCCTCCAGAGACCCAGTACTTC. Translation: CASNPDRVPPETQYF.